Listed here are 29 T cell receptor beta chains from one sample, sequenced in a study of T-cell memory formation after mild COVID-19. TCRdb passed the 5' RACE reads through MiXCR, listing each CDR3 protein once. Altogether around 390,000 distinct CDR3 sequences are present, roughly 15% being singletons, with the ten largest covering 20% to 25%. Sequenced material: PBMCs or a T cell subset sorted from them (not recorded which). The receptors here all came from a man in his late teens or twenties who had mild COVID-19 (a few samples of this study predate the infection). Cell type and time point are not known.

The J gene is TRBJ2-1, the V gene TRBV11-2, with 7 bases aligning to TRBD1. CDR1 and CDR2 (germline): SGHAT, FQNNGV. The trim removed 4 bases at V and 9 bases at J, leaving 3 bases unmatched. The CDR3 extends over 12 amino acids. The CDR3 DNA sequence: TGTGCCAGCAGCTACAGGGGTTCTGAGCAGTTCTTC. Translating gives CASSYRGSEQFF.

The chain links TRBV7-2 to TRBJ2-6, with D possibly TRBD2 on 6 matching bases. The CDR3 length is 17 residues. V lost 6 bases and J lost 0, with 15 bases in between. Germline CDR1 and CDR2: SGHTA and FQGNSA. CDR3 DNA: TGTGCCAGCAGATTAACGGGACTCCGCTCTGGGGCCAACGTCCTGACTTTC. As protein: CASRLTGLRSGANVLTF.

In this sample, this clonotype turned up a few times. One base away lies a much larger clone, so this may be a sequencing read error. The V gene is TRBV7-9, the J gene TRBJ1-5; possibly TRBD1 for D (6 bases). Trimming cost V 5 bases and J 4 bases, with 9 bases left between them. The CDR3 sequence is 13 residues long. Germline V lookup: CDR1 SEHNR, CDR2 FQNEAQ (reference sequence). The CDR3 sequence: CASSRQENQPQHF. CDR3 in DNA: TGTGCCAGCAGCCGACAGGAGAATCAGCCCCAGCATTTT.

The genes are TRBV6-5 and TRBJ2-7, with 7 bases aligning to TRBD1. The J segment lost 3 bases and the V segment lost 0 bases, leaving 2 bases of the junction unmatched. This CDR3 comprises 14 residues. Per germline, CDR1 MNHEY and CDR2 SVGAGI. The CDR3: CASSYSGQYYEQYF. The CDR3 DNA sequence: TGTGCCAGCAGTTACTCGGGACAGTACTACGAGCAGTACTTC.

This chain uses TRBV29-1 with TRBJ2-5, with a possible D match to TRBD1 (6 bases). Germline values: CDR1 SQVTM, CDR2 ANQGSEA. Trimming cost V 3 bases and J 4 bases, with 9 bases left between them. The CDR3 has 12 residues. As DNA, the CDR3 is TGCAGCGTTGAGTTAGGGGGAGAGACCCAGTACTTC. Amino acids: CSVELGGETQYF.

The V and J genes are TRBV4-3 and TRBJ1-2; 8 nucleotides match TRBD1. This CDR3 is 17 amino acids long. J was trimmed by 3 bases and V by 1 base; bases with no gene match: 10. Germline-derived CDR1 and CDR2 are LGHNA and YSLEER. The DNA for the CDR3 is TGCGCCAGCAGCCAAGTTCGGACAGGGACCCTAGACTATGGCTACACCTTC. The encoded protein is CASSQVRTGTLDYGYTF.

This clonotype was observed a handful of times. V is TRBV4-1 and J is TRBJ2-1; D is perhaps TRBD1 (5 bases). From germline, CDR1 is MGHRA and CDR2 YSYEKL. Trimming left V 0 bases short and J 6 bases short, with 12 bases between. This CDR3 has 15 residues. The CDR3 sequence: CASSQDLGRSNEQFF. The DNA of the CDR3 is TGCGCCAGCAGCCAAGACCTGGGGCGATCCAATGAGCAGTTCTTC.

This sequence joins TRBV5-1 and TRBJ2-1, with a possible D match to TRBD2 (6 bases). This CDR3 spans 13 amino acids. Between the trimmed V and J ends, which lost 7 bases and 9 bases, there was a span of 17 bases. Germline V gene lookup returns CDR1 SGHRS and CDR2 YFSETQ. The CDR3 DNA follows: TGCGCCAGCGGGGGGACCGAAAAATCTGAGCAGTTCTTC. Its translation is CASGGTEKSEQFF.

The rearrangement links TRBV29-1 to TRBJ2-1, with 7 bases matching TRBD2. CDR3 length: 11 residues. Germline V lookup: CDR1 SQVTM, CDR2 ANQGSEA. The V and J ends lost 6 bases and 9 bases, in that order; junction bases with no gene match: 5. This CDR3 reads CSVRLASEQFF. DNA of the CDR3: TGCAGCGTCAGACTAGCAAGTGAGCAGTTCTTC.

This clonotype came up a few times. The chain links TRBV6-6 to TRBJ1-1, with 7 bases matching TRBD1. The CDR3 spans 16 residues. The V and J ends lost 4 bases and 4 bases, in that order; junction bases with no gene match: 12. Germline CDR1 reads MNHNY; CDR2 reads SVGAGI (reference sequence). The CDR3 reads CASSFGATGKGTEAFF. The DNA of the CDR3 is TGTGCCAGCAGTTTTGGGGCGACAGGGAAGGGCACTGAAGCTTTCTTT.

This chain links TRBV5-6 with TRBJ1-2; 7 nucleotides agree with TRBD1. Germline trimming cut 4 bases from V and 3 bases from J; bases unmatched to any gene: 12. The germline V gene encodes CDR1 SGHDT and CDR2 YYEEEE. CDR3 length: 16 residues. CDR3 bases: TGTGCCAGCAGCGCGAGTCGACAGGGTCGGGACTATGGCTACACCTTC. Its translation is CASSASRQGRDYGYTF.

This sequence joins TRBV5-4 and TRBJ2-3, with D perhaps matching TRBD1 or TRBD2 (6 bases each). CDR1 and CDR2 (germline): SGHNT, YYREEE (reference sequence). V was pared by 1 base and J by 6 bases, with 12 bases between. CDR3 length: 14 amino acids. The CDR3 loop reads CASSLSGAGDTQYF. In DNA, the CDR3 is TGTGCCAGCAGCTTGTCGGGGGCCGGGGATACGCAGTATTTT.

J is TRBJ1-1 and V is TRBV28; 7 bases map to TRBD1. V was clipped by 5 bases and J by 1 base; unmatched bases: 4. The CDR3 length is 14 residues. The germline V gene has CDR1 MDHEN and CDR2 SYDVKM. Here the CDR3 reads CASSLQGTNTEAFF. Written as DNA, the CDR3 is TGTGCCAGCAGTCTACAGGGGACGAACACTGAAGCTTTCTTT.

The V and J genes are TRBV14 and TRBJ2-5; D gene unclear. The CDR3 totals 13 residues. V was clipped by 1 base and J by 5 bases, with 8 bases between them. Germline values: CDR1 SGHDN, CDR2 FVKESK. CDR3 sequence (DNA): TGTGCCAGCAGCCAAGCCCGCCGGGAGACCCAGTACTTC. Amino acid sequence: CASSQARRETQYF.

Many counts were recorded for this clonotype. The rearrangement uses TRBV25-1 and TRBJ1-1; D might be TRBD1 (6 bases). The length of the CDR3 is 14 residues. The germline V gene encodes CDR1 MGHDK and CDR2 SYGVNS. Trimming took off 4 bases at V and 5 bases at J, with 14 bases between the two ends. CDR3 region: CASSGQGMRTEAFF. CDR3 DNA: TGTGCCAGCAGTGGGCAGGGGATGAGGACTGAAGCTTTCTTT.

The rearrangement joins TRBV28 to TRBJ2-7, with D unresolved. The ends were cut back, 2 bases at V and 0 bases at J, with 5 bases in the middle. Germline CDR1 MDHEN, CDR2 SYDVKM. This CDR3 region has 13 residues. In DNA form, the CDR3 reads TGTGCCAGCAGTTTAGGCAGCTCCTACGAGCAGTACGTC. Translation gives CASSLGSSYEQYV.

The chain joins TRBV7-9 to TRBJ2-4; the D is unclear. The V gene's germline CDR1 is SEHNR and CDR2 FQNEAQ (reference sequence). This CDR3 has 16 amino acids. V was cut by 5 bases and J by 0 bases, with 14 bases left in between. CDR3 protein: CASSPRFELAKNIQYF. The DNA of the CDR3 is TGTGCCAGCAGCCCCCGTTTTGAGCTAGCCAAAAACATTCAGTACTTC.

The chain employs TRBV27 and TRBJ2-4; the D gene is possibly TRBD2 (5 bases). V dropped 1 base and J dropped 2 bases, with 12 bases sitting between them. Per the germline V gene, CDR1 is MNHEY and CDR2 is SMNVEV (reference sequence). This CDR3 comprises 16 residues. CDR3 region: CASSLFIGGSKNIQYF. CDR3 in DNA: TGTGCCAGCAGTTTATTTATAGGCGGGTCCAAAAACATTCAGTACTTC.

This clonotype has more than one count but fewer than ten. The V gene is TRBV5-1, the J gene TRBJ2-2; no definite D call. This CDR3 contains 13 residues. Germline CDR1 and CDR2: SGHRS and YFSETQ. V was cut by 3 bases and J by 3 bases, with 6 bases left in between. The CDR3 region has the DNA TGCGCCAGCAGCTCCCAAGACACCGGGGAGCTGTTTTTT. Translated: CASSSQDTGELFF.

The chain combines TRBV27 with TRBJ2-7, with a tentative D call TRBD2 (6 bases). Trimming removed 0 bases at V and 3 bases at J, with 12 bases between. Germline V CDR1 and CDR2: MNHEY, SMNVEV (reference sequence). This CDR3 has 15 residues. The CDR3 loop is CASSLSGGAVYEQYV. CDR3 sequence (DNA): TGTGCCAGCAGTTTATCCGGCGGGGCCGTCTACGAGCAGTACGTC.

This chain connects TRBV10-3 to TRBJ2-3; no reliable D call. Germline V lookup: CDR1 ENHRY, CDR2 SYGVKD. This CDR3 has 11 residues. Trimming stripped 7 bases from V and 6 bases from J, with 8 bases between. CDR3 amino acids: CAIKLADTQYF. Here the CDR3 DNA reads TGTGCCATCAAGCTGGCCGATACGCAGTATTTT.

This clonotype was counted only a few times. The rearrangement links TRBV5-4 to TRBJ1-1; D is possibly TRBD1 (5 bases). The CDR3 totals 15 residues. Between the trimmed V and J ends, which lost 0 bases and 5 bases, there was a span of 14 bases. Looked up from germline, CDR1 is SGHNT and CDR2 is YYREEE (reference sequence). CDR3 DNA sequence: TGTGCCAGCAGCTTGGACCAGGGAAGTCGGACTGAAGCTTTCTTT. As protein: CASSLDQGSRTEAFF.

This clonotype came up a few times. For the CDR3, the DNA is TGTGCCAGCAGCCCAAGCGGGGGCAACAGGGAGACCCAGTACTTC. It is translated as CASSPSGGNRETQYF. The J gene is TRBJ2-5, the V gene TRBV3-1, with 8 bases that match TRBD2. The V and J ends lost 4 bases and 5 bases, in that order; junction bases with no gene match: 9. Per the germline V gene, CDR1 is LGHDT and CDR2 is YNNKEL (reference sequence). This CDR3 spans 15 amino acids.

The table lists this clonotype with a few counts. The chain carries TRBV5-6 and TRBJ2-1, with 14 bases lining up with TRBD2. CDR3 length equals 14 residues. Germline assignment: CDR1 SGHDT and CDR2 YYEEEE. J was trimmed by 9 bases and V by 6 bases; bases with no gene match: 5. DNA of the CDR3: TGTGCCAGCACCCAGACTAGCGGGGGGGTTGAGCAGTTCTTC. Encoded protein: CASTQTSGGVEQFF.

The chain carries TRBV4-3 and TRBJ1-5; D unclear. The CDR3 runs to 13 residues. With 0 bases removed from V and 9 bases from J, the gap between germline ends came to 9 bases. Germline CDR1 LGHNA, CDR2 YSLEER. The CDR3 region is CASSQETGGPQHF. The CDR3, as DNA: TGCGCCAGCAGCCAAGAAACGGGCGGGCCCCAGCATTTT.

The V call is TRBV7-6, the J call TRBJ1-5, with D perhaps TRBD1 (5 bases). CDR1 is SGHVS, CDR2 FNYEAQ, per germline. Deletions cut 0 bases from V and 3 bases from J, with 9 bases between. The CDR3 sequence is 15 residues long. CDR3 nucleotides: TGTGCCAGCAGCTTAGCGAGCGGGACCAATCAGCCCCAGCATTTT. It is translated as CASSLASGTNQPQHF.

The chain couples TRBV28 to TRBJ1-2; weak D call: TRBD1 (5 bases). The CDR3 covers 14 residues. The germline V gene encodes CDR1 MDHEN and CDR2 SYDVKM. V lost 7 bases and J lost 7, with 19 bases in between. In nucleotides, the CDR3 is TGTGCCAGCACTGGGGGACCTTGGGGCCCTGGCTACACCTTC. This codes for CASTGGPWGPGYTF.

This clonotype was counted only a few times. Compared with germline, one end of the junction differs, possibly owing to a read error. The CDR3 DNA is TGTGCTAGCAGCTTAGTGGGGGCGTCCGGGGAGACCCAGTACTTC. It specifies CASSLVGASGETQYF. The V and J genes are TRBV7-7 and TRBJ2-5; weak D call: TRBD1 (6 bases). The CDR3 consists of 15 residues. Germline V gene data show CDR1 as SSHAT and CDR2 as FNYEAQ (reference sequence).

This clonotype was picked up a small number of times. The V and J genes are TRBV3-1 and TRBJ2-3; no reliable D call. The CDR3 sequence is 14 residues long. Per the germline V gene, CDR1 is LGHDT and CDR2 is YNNKEL (reference sequence). Trimming removed 4 bases from V and 4 bases from J, with 12 bases in between. This CDR3 reads CASSLGVQADTQYF. CDR3 coding DNA: TGTGCCAGCAGCCTGGGTGTGCAGGCAGATACGCAGTATTTT.